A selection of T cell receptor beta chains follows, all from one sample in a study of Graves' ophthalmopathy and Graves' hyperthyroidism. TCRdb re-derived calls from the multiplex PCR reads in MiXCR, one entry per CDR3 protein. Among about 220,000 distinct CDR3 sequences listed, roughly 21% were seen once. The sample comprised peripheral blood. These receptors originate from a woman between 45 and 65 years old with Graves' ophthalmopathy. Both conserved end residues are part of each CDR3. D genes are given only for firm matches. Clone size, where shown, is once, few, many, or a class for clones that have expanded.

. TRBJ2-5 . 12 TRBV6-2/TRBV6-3 CASSPKRETQYF TGTGCCAGCAGTCCCAAAAGGGAGACCCAGTACTTC
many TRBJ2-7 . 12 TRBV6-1 CASSGLGYEQYF TGTGCCAGCAGTGGACTAGGTTACGAGCAGTACTTC
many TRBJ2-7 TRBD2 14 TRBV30 CAWSVQRESYEQYF TGTGCCTGGAGTGTGCAGCGGGAGTCTTACGAGCAGTACTTC
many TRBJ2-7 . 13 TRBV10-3 CAISQNREFEQYF TGTGCCATCAGTCAGAACAGGGAGTTCGAGCAGTACTTC
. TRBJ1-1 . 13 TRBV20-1 CSARDLGGTEAFF TGCAGTGCTAGAGATCTAGGGGGCACTGAAGCTTTCTTT
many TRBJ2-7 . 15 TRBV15 CATSRGTEQGYEQYF TGTGCCACCAGCAGAGGTACGGAACAGGGCTACGAGCAGTACTTC
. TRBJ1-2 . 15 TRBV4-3 CASSQRDTINYGYTF TGCGCCAGCAGCCAAAGGGACACAATAAACTATGGCTACACCTTC
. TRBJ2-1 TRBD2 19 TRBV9 CASSAGSRGLAGGFNEQFF TGTGCCAGCAGCGCAGGCAGCCGGGGACTAGCGGGAGGTTTTAATGAGCAGTTCTTC
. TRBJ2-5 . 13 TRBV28 CASGKHSPETQYF TGTGCCAGCGGGAAACATTCACCGGAGACCCAGTACTTC
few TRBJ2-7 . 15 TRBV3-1 CASSHGKGRVYEQYF TGTGCCAGCAGCCACGGGAAGGGGCGGGTTTACGAGCAGTACTTC
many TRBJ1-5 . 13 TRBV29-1 CSVADRRGQPQHF TGCAGCGTTGCTGACAGGAGGGGACAGCCCCAGCATTTT
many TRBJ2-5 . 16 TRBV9 CASSPRGAGGQETQYF TGTGCCAGCAGCCCCCGGGGAGCGGGTGGGCAAGAGACCCAGTACTTC
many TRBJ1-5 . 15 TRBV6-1 CASRPRENSNQPQHF TGTGCCAGCAGGCCCAGGGAGAATAGCAATCAGCCCCAGCATTTT
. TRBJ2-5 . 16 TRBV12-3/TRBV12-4 CASSLSRSMGMETQYF TGTGCCAGCAGTTTATCGAGATCGATGGGTATGGAGACCCAGTACTTC
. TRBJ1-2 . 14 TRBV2 CASSDGGTNYGYTF TGTGCCAGCAGTGATGGGGGCACTAACTATGGCTACACCTTC
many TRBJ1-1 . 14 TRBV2 CASSERAGDTEAFF TGTGCCAGCAGTGAAAGGGCAGGGGACACTGAAGCTTTCTTT
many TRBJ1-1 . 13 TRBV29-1 CSVVVTLNTEAFF TGCAGCGTTGTAGTTACTCTGAACACTGAAGCTTTCTTT
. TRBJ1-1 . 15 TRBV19 CASSIPPGNVAEAFF TGTGCCAGTAGTATCCCCCCGGGGAACGTCGCTGAAGCTTTCTTT
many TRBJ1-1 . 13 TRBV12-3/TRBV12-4 CASSPTLNTGAFF TGTGCCAGCAGTCCAACCTTGAACACTGGAGCTTTCTTT
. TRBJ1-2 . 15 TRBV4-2 CASSPPGRTFYGYTF TGTGCCAGCAGCCCCCCGGGACGGACCTTCTATGGCTACACCTTC
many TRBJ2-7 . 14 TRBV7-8 CASSSTGRSYEQYF TGTGCCAGCAGCTCCACCGGGAGATCCTACGAGCAGTACTTC
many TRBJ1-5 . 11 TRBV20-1 CSAAQDQPQHF TGCAGCGCTGCGCAGGATCAGCCCCAGCATTTT
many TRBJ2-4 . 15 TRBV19 CASSVRTVAKNIQYF TGTGCCAGTAGTGTAAGGACCGTGGCCAAAAACATTCAGTACTTC
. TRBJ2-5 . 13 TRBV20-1 CSAPQGGGKTQYF TGCAGTGCCCCTCAGGGGGGCGGGAAGACCCAGTACTTC
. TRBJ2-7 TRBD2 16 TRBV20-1 CSASGLAGDISYEQYF TGCAGTGCTAGCGGACTAGCGGGAGATATTTCCTACGAGCAGTACTTC
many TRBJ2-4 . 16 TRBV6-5 CASSYSAGAAKNIQYF TGTGCCAGCAGTTACTCGGCGGGGGCAGCCAAAAACATTCAGTACTTC
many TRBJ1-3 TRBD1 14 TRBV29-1 CSVRQGATGNTIYF TGCAGCGTTCGACAGGGGGCAACTGGAAACACCATATATTTT
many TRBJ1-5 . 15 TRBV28 CASSFGPGANQPQHF TGTGCCAGCAGTTTTGGCCCCGGGGCCAATCAGCCCCAGCATTTT
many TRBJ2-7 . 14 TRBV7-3 CASSLYPGYYEQYF TGTGCCAGCAGCTTATACCCGGGCTACTACGAGCAGTACTTC
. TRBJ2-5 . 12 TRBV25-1 CASSVHQETQYF TGTGCCAGCAGTGTACATCAAGAGACCCAGTACTTC
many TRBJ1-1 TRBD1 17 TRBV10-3 CAISGQGTGTGGDEAFF TGTGCCATCAGTGGCCAAGGAACCGGGACAGGGGGCGATGAAGCTTTCTTT
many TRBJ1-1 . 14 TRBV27 CASSLIGRGTEAFF TGTGCCAGCAGTTTAATAGGGCGTGGGACTGAAGCTTTCTTT
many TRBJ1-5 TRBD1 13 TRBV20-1 CSAATGGDQPQHF TGCAGTGCCGCAACAGGGGGGGATCAGCCCCAGCATTTT
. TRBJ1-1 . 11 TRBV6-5 CASSYKDEAFF TGTGCCAGCAGTTACAAGGATGAAGCTTTCTTT
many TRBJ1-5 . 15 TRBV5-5 CASSLEGNSNQPQHF TGTGCCAGCAGCTTGGAGGGGAATAGCAATCAGCCCCAGCATTTT
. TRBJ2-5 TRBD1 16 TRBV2 CASSEVTGKVQETQYF TGTGCCAGCAGTGAGGTGACAGGGAAGGTGCAAGAGACCCAGTACTTC
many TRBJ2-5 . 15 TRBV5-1 CASSLLQVAGETQYF TGCGCCAGCAGCCTTTTACAAGTGGCGGGGGAGACCCAGTACTTC
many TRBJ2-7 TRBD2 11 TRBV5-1 CASSLAGRTYF TGCGCCAGCAGCTTGGCCGGGAGGACGTACTTC
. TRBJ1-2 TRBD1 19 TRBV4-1 CASSQGGQSFFPLNYGYTF TGCGCCAGCAGCCAAGGGGGACAGTCTTTTTTCCCGCTTAACTATGGCTACACCTTC
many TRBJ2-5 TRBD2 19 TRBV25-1 CASSGGGLAGGPGEETQYF TGTGCCAGCAGTGGTGGGGGGCTAGCGGGAGGGCCGGGGGAAGAGACCCAGTACTTC